In its sample, the clone carrying this T cell receptor beta chain was seen many times. Antigen: not known. TCRdb used MiXCR to reprocess the 5' RACE reads, holding one entry per CDR3 protein. This sample has approximately 190,000 distinct CDR3 sequences, with 13% found just once. The source of the sample is a study of CD8 T cells in ankylosing spondylitis. Study-wide points: Clones linked with disease were CD8+ and fairly uncommon in the peripheral blood.

The germline V gene has CDR1 LNHNV and CDR2 YYDKDF (reference sequence). Trimming cost V 3 bases and J 3 bases; bases outside gene matches: 10. This CDR3 region has 17 residues. The V gene is TRBV15, the J gene TRBJ1-5; 8 bases line up with TRBD1. Sequencing was carried out using blood, either unsorted or a sorted T cell fraction (not recorded which). The receptor was isolated from a female donor with ankylosing spondylitis or in good health (not recorded which). CDR3 bases: TGTGCCACCAGCAGCTATGGACAGGGAGTCCTCAATCAGCCCCAGCATTTT. Protein sequence: CATSSYGQGVLNQPQHF.